Listed here are 31 T cell receptor beta chains from one sample, sequenced in a study of blood T cell repertoires in COVID-19. Assay used: immunoSEQ multiplex PCR; TCRdb lists only in-frame clones, some missing. In the table there are about 270,000 clones, 89% of which are singletons. Material: PBMCs or T cells enriched from blood (not recorded which). The receptors originated from an older woman who had recovered from COVID-19.

DNA for the CDR3: TGTGCCAGCAGTTTAATAGCGGCCTACAATGAGCAGTTCTTC. This gives the protein CASSLIAAYNEQFF. The chain couples TRBV28 to TRBJ2-1; D possibly corresponds to TRBD2 (6 bases). The CDR3 is 14 amino acids. Deletions cut 2 bases from V and 2 bases from J, with 7 bases between. Germline CDR1 is MDHEN and CDR2 is SYDVKM.

This chain connects TRBV24-1 to TRBJ2-1, with 7 bases lining up with TRBD1. Losses at the gene ends were 4 bases for V and 2 bases for J; bases not matched to a gene: 10. Germline loops: CDR1 KGHDR, CDR2 SFDVKD. This CDR3 has 17 residues. The CDR3 nucleotides read TGTGCCACCAGTGAACCGGGCCGACAGGGCACCTACAATGAGCAGTTCTTC. This sequence encodes CATSEPGRQGTYNEQFF.

The chain joins TRBV6-5 to TRBJ2-7; weak D call: TRBD2 (5 bases). This CDR3 is built from 14 residues. V was trimmed by 7 bases and J by 6 bases, leaving 19 bases between them. Per germline, CDR1 MNHEY and CDR2 SVGAGI. The CDR3 DNA reads as TGTGCCAGCAAAGCACTAGTTAGTAGCTTCGAGCAGTACTTC. Amino acids: CASKALVSSFEQYF.

This clone was counted only a few times. CDR3 DNA: TGTGCCAGCAGCTTAGTGGGACACCACTCCTACGAGCAGTACTTC. Protein: CASSLVGHHSYEQYF. This chain uses TRBV9 with TRBJ2-7, with D tentatively TRBD1 (6 bases). The CDR3 contains 15 residues. Germline V gives CDR1 SGDLS, CDR2 YYNGEE. V dropped 4 bases and J dropped 0 bases, with 14 bases sitting between them.

This chain connects TRBV5-4 to TRBJ1-2, with TRBD1 matching 8 bases. The trim removed 3 bases at V and 8 bases at J, leaving 9 bases unmatched. The CDR3 totals 14 residues. CDR1 and CDR2 from the germline V gene are SGHNT and YYREEE (reference sequence). In DNA form, the CDR3 reads TGTGCCAGCAGCTCAAAACAGGGGGTGGAGGGCTACACCTTC. This encodes CASSSKQGVEGYTF.

The rearrangement uses TRBV27 and TRBJ2-3; a possible D gene is TRBD2 (5 bases). This CDR3 has 14 residues. Between the trimmed V and J ends, which lost 9 bases and 0 bases, there was a span of 13 bases. Germline V lookup: CDR1 MNHEY, CDR2 SMNVEV (reference sequence). The CDR3, as DNA: TGTGCCAGTCAAAAAGCGGATAGCACAGATACGCAGTATTTT. Its translation is CASQKADSTDTQYF.

This clone has only a few counts. The chain joins TRBV30 to TRBJ2-7, with 13 bases lining up with TRBD2. Losses at the gene ends were 2 bases for V and 4 bases for J; bases not matched to a gene: 8. This CDR3 region has 16 residues. Germline V gene data show CDR1 as GTSNPN and CDR2 as SVGIG (reference sequence). The CDR3 DNA reads TGTGCCTGGAGTTATGGAGGACTAGCGGGAGCTTACGAGCAGTACTTC. As protein: CAWSYGGLAGAYEQYF.

This clone was picked up a small number of times. The chain employs TRBV7-6 and TRBJ2-2, with 9 bases matching TRBD1. V dropped 7 bases and J dropped 2; count of bases not matched to a gene: 8. Germline CDR1 and CDR2: SGHVS and FNYEAQ. The length of the CDR3 is 16 residues. The CDR3 region is CASNEDRGPNTGELFF. CDR3 DNA sequence: TGTGCCAGCAACGAGGACAGGGGCCCTAACACCGGGGAGCTGTTTTTT.

The rearrangement joins TRBV30 to TRBJ2-3, with D possibly being TRBD1 (6 bases). Trimming shortened V by 0 bases and J by 5 bases, and 9 bases separated the two germline ends. The CDR3 has 13 residues. CDR1 and CDR2 from the germline V gene are GTSNPN and SVGIG (reference sequence). Here the CDR3 reads CAWSVQGGDTQYF. The CDR3, as DNA: TGTGCCTGGAGTGTACAGGGCGGAGATACGCAGTATTTT.

The table lists this clone with a few counts. This rearrangement joins TRBV3-1 (or the pseudogene TRBV3-2) to TRBJ1-3; the D gene is possibly TRBD1 (5 bases). With 1 base removed from V and 4 bases from J, the gap between germline ends came to 8 bases. The CDR3 consists of 14 residues. Germline CDR1 is LGHDT and CDR2 is YNNKEL (reference sequence). The CDR3 nucleotides are TGTGCCAGCAGCCAAGGCCACAGGGGAAACACCATATATTTT. This encodes CASSQGHRGNTIYF.

This chain joins TRBV10-2 and TRBJ1-2; TRBD1 agrees at 8 bases. The V gene end was trimmed by 5 bases and the J gene end by 8 bases; junction bases not matched to a gene: 7. From germline, CDR1 is WSHSY and CDR2 SAAADI. The CDR3 totals 13 residues. The CDR3 bases are TGCGCCAGCAGTCCGGACAGGGAAGTCGGCTACACCTTC. It is translated as CASSPDREVGYTF.

Here the CDR3 reads CASSEQSAGAGQPQHF. The DNA of the CDR3 is TGTGCCAGCAGTGAGCAGTCGGCAGGGGCTGGCCAGCCCCAGCATTTT. This rearrangement joins TRBV2 to TRBJ1-5; weak D call: TRBD1 (6 bases). There are 16 residues in the CDR3. V was cut by 3 bases and J by 7 bases, with 19 bases left in between. Germline values: CDR1 SNHLY, CDR2 FYNNEI.

V and J are TRBV7-6 and TRBJ2-7, with D possibly matching TRBD2 (5 bases). V was shortened by 1 base and J by 3 bases, with 7 bases between the two germline ends. Germline CDR1 is SGHVS and CDR2 is FNYEAQ. This CDR3 has 13 residues. CDR3 loop: CASSLGLIYEQYF. CDR3 DNA sequence: TGTGCCAGCAGCTTAGGACTAATCTACGAGCAGTACTTC.

In its sample, this clone was seen a few times. The chain is built from TRBV7-3 and TRBJ2-5; perhaps TRBD1 as D (6 bases). Between the trimmed V and J ends, which lost 5 bases and 5 bases, there was a span of 15 bases. This CDR3 comprises 14 residues. Looked up from germline, CDR1 is SGHTA and CDR2 is FQGTGA. The CDR3 here is CASSNSGQGETQYF. CDR3 nucleotide sequence: TGTGCCAGCAGCAACTCGGGGCAGGGGGAGACCCAGTACTTC.

The gene calls are TRBV5-1 and TRBJ2-1, with D maybe TRBD2 (5 bases). The CDR3 length is 15 residues. The V and J ends lost 4 bases and 3 bases respectively, with 14 bases between them. Germline loops: CDR1 SGHRS, CDR2 YFSETQ. CDR3: CASSLSSPYYNEQFF. The CDR3 bases are TGCGCCAGCAGCCTGTCTAGCCCATACTACAATGAGCAGTTCTTC. The whole variable domain, remainder taken from reference TRBV5-1 and TRBJ2-1, is KAGVTQTPRYLIKTRGQQVTLSCSPISGHRSVSWYQQTPGQGLQFLFEYFSETQRNKGNFPGRFSGRQFSNSRSEMNVSTLELGDSALYLCASSLSSPYYNEQFFGPGTRLTVL.

This chain joins TRBV2 and TRBJ1-1; D is perhaps TRBD1 (6 bases). Looked up from germline, CDR1 is SNHLY and CDR2 is FYNNEI. Between the trimmed V and J ends, which lost 2 bases and 1 base, there was a span of 11 bases. The CDR3 consists of 15 residues. In DNA form, the CDR3 reads TGTGCCAGCAGTGAACAGGGGTTGAAGAACACTGAAGCTTTCTTT. This gives the protein CASSEQGLKNTEAFF.

The rearrangement joins TRBV6-5 to TRBJ2-7; possible D gene TRBD1, 6 bases. This CDR3 spans 14 amino acids. The ends were cut back, 8 bases at V and 3 bases at J, with 17 bases in the middle. Germline V gene sequence: CDR1 MNHEY, CDR2 SVGAGI. The chain's CDR3 is CASPNGQFDYEQYF. The DNA for the CDR3 is TGTGCCAGCCCTAATGGACAGTTTGACTACGAGCAGTACTTC.

The V gene is TRBV28, the J gene TRBJ1-5; D uncertain. The CDR3 totals 16 residues. Germline-derived CDR1 and CDR2 are MDHEN and SYDVKM. Trimming removed 2 bases from V and 0 bases from J, with 11 bases in between. The CDR3 spells CASSLAAAYSNQPQHF. As DNA, the CDR3 is TGTGCCAGCAGTTTAGCGGCAGCGTATAGCAATCAGCCCCAGCATTTT.

As regards this clone: Other DNA sequences in the same sample also yield this CDR3. Here the CDR3 reads CASSPPGGYEQYF. The CDR3 bases are TGTGCCAGCTCACCACCGGGGGGATACGAGCAGTACTTC. This sequence joins TRBV18 and TRBJ2-7, with a tentative D call TRBD2 (6 bases). V lost 0 bases and J 4 bases, leaving 7 bases between the germline ends. CDR1 is KGHSH, CDR2 LQKENI, per germline. CDR3 length: 13 residues.

The chain couples TRBV6-5 to TRBJ2-2; TRBD1 aligns across 7 bases. Unmatched junction bases numbered 1, after V lost 7 bases and J lost 5 bases. Per the germline V gene, CDR1 is MNHEY and CDR2 is SVGAGI. CDR3 length: 12 residues. The CDR3 DNA sequence: TGTGCCAGCACAGGGGGAACCGGGGAGCTGTTTTTT. It specifies CASTGGTGELFF.

This clone turned up a few times. The V call is TRBV30, the J call TRBJ1-6; no clear D gene. The CDR3 spans 14 residues. The V gene's germline CDR1 is GTSNPN and CDR2 SVGIG (reference sequence). The V and J ends lost 3 bases and 15 bases respectively, with 21 bases between them. DNA of the CDR3: TGTGCCTGGAGCTTCGTGGGAGGGAATAGTGGCCTCCACTTT. Its protein product is CAWSFVGGNSGLHF.

This clone was recorded a few times. The chain recombines TRBV5-4 with TRBJ1-4; D is perhaps TRBD1 (6 bases). Germline-derived CDR1 and CDR2 are SGHNT and YYREEE (reference sequence). This CDR3 has 14 amino acids. The V end lost 4 bases, the J end lost 7 bases, and 14 bases lay between the germline ends. CDR3 region: CASSVDRSSEKLFF. The CDR3 nucleotides are TGTGCCAGCAGCGTGGACAGATCGAGTGAAAAACTGTTTTTT.

The V gene is TRBV5-1, the J gene TRBJ1-5; D perhaps matches TRBD1 (6 bases). The CDR3 totals 14 residues. CDR1 and CDR2 from the germline V gene are SGHRS and YFSETQ. The V and J ends lost 5 bases and 5 bases respectively, with 14 bases between them. CDR3 region: CASREQGGDQPQHF. CDR3 coding DNA: TGCGCCAGCAGGGAACAGGGTGGCGATCAGCCCCAGCATTTT.

V usage is TRBV3-1 (or the pseudogene TRBV3-2) and J usage is TRBJ1-6; D possibly corresponds to TRBD1 (6 bases). Germline lookup yields CDR1 LGHDT and CDR2 YNNKEL (reference sequence). The CDR3 has 15 residues. Between the trimmed V and J ends, which lost 3 bases and 9 bases, there was a span of 15 bases. DNA of the CDR3: TGTGCCAGCAGCCATGTGACTGGGGGCGGTTCACCCCTCCACTTT. Residues: CASSHVTGGGSPLHF.

The chain joins TRBV7-3 to TRBJ2-1, with 10 bases aligning to TRBD2. The CDR3 loop spans 19 amino acids. Trimming took 1 base from V and 5 from J; bases not matched to a gene: 14. Germline CDR1 SGHTA, CDR2 FQGTGA. For the CDR3, the DNA is TGTGCCAGCAGCTTAAGATCTAGCGGGGGCCCCAACAGAGACAATGAGCAGTTCTTC. Amino acid sequence: CASSLRSSGGPNRDNEQFF.

V usage is TRBV15 and J usage is TRBJ1-2; D is uncertain. Germline CDR1 and CDR2: LNHNV and YYDKDF (reference sequence). This CDR3 has 12 amino acids. Between the trimmed V and J ends, which lost 5 bases and 4 bases, there was a span of 8 bases. The CDR3 DNA follows: TGTGCCACCAGCGAGGCTAGCTATGGCTACACCTTC. Translated: CATSEASYGYTF. Using reference TRBV15 and TRBJ1-2 for the parts outside the CDR3, the full variable domain is DAMVIQNPRYQVTQFGKPVTLSCSQTLNHNVMYWYQQKSSQAPKLLFHYYDKDFNNEADTPDNFQSRRPNTSFCFLDIRSPGLGDTAMYLCATSEASYGYTFGSGTRLTVV.

V usage is TRBV29-1 and J usage is TRBJ1-4; 9 nucleotides match TRBD1. CDR3 length equals 12 residues. With V trimmed by 7 bases and J by 7 bases, 4 bases remained unmatched. CDR1 SQVTM and CDR2 ANQGSEA come from the germline V gene. CDR3 nucleotide sequence: TGCAGCGCCGGGACAGGGAGTGAAAAACTGTTTTTT. This translates into CSAGTGSEKLFF.

V is TRBV10-3 and J is TRBJ1-4; a possible D gene is TRBD1 (6 bases). CDR3 size: 15 residues. Germline assignment: CDR1 ENHRY and CDR2 SYGVKD. The V gene lost 2 bases and the J gene lost 0 bases, with 7 bases spanning the gap. The CDR3 nucleotides read TGTGCCATCAGTGAGGACAGGACAACTAATGAAAAACTGTTTTTT. Translated, it gives CAISEDRTTNEKLFF.

V and J are TRBV13 and TRBJ1-4, with D uncertain. The V and J ends lost 8 bases and 0 bases respectively, with 7 bases between them. The CDR3 runs 13 residues. The germline gives CDR1 PRHDT, CDR2 FYEKMQ (reference sequence). The CDR3 region has the DNA TGTGCCAGCTGCGGGGCAACTAATGAAAAACTGTTTTTT. Protein product: CASCGATNEKLFF.

The chain carries TRBV5-1 and TRBJ2-3; perhaps TRBD2 as D (5 bases). With 4 bases removed from V and 1 base from J, the gap between germline ends came to 7 bases. Germline V lookup: CDR1 SGHRS, CDR2 YFSETQ. This CDR3 comprises 13 residues. The CDR3 is CASSEGGTDTQYF. DNA for the CDR3: TGCGCCAGCAGCGAGGGTGGCACAGATACGCAGTATTTT.

The chain recombines TRBV18 with TRBJ2-7; 7 positions match TRBD2. Losses at the gene ends were 3 bases for V and 0 bases for J; bases not matched to a gene: 5. This CDR3 spans 15 amino acids. The germline gives CDR1 KGHSH, CDR2 LQKENI. CDR3 bases: TGTGCCAGCTCACCGACGACTAGCTCCTCCTACGAGCAGTACTTC. Its protein is CASSPTTSSSYEQYF.